The text below deals with one TCR beta chain. This sample was taken from a study of blood T cell repertoires in COVID-19. V was shortened by 6 bases and J by 2 bases, with 8 bases between the two germline ends. Germline assignment: CDR1 MNHEY and CDR2 SMNVEV (reference sequence). CDR3 size: 13 residues. Profiling relied on immunoSEQ multiplex PCR, and the TCRdb table lists in-frame clones only, not all of them. Of 300,000 to 350,000 clones in the sample, roughly nine tenths were seen once. The chain is built from TRBV27 and TRBJ1-3; D gene uncertain. The material sequenced was PBMCs or T cells enriched from blood (not recorded which). The receptor was isolated from a woman aged 30 to 39 who had recovered from COVID-19. The DNA for the CDR3 is TGTGCCAGCAGCGGAGGAGCTGGAAACACCATATATTTT. Amino acid sequence: CASSGGAGNTIYF.